The sequence of this T cell receptor beta chain was determined in a study of cytomegalovirus exposure and HLA in healthy donors. The study, taken as a whole, reports: According to the study, some 160 TCR beta chains were cytomegalovirus-associated. Many donors carried some public TCRs, although rarity characterized most TCR sequences. A later analysis linked a missense DCLRE1C variant to TCR beta V- and J-gene trimming.

The CDR3 sequence is 13 residues long. Germline loops: CDR1 SGHDT, CDR2 YYEEEE. This clone occurred a few times. Its antigen remains unidentified. PCR involved 60 Vbeta and 13 Jbeta primers. Clones were sequenced by immunoSEQ multiplex PCR, and TCRdb holds only the in-frame ones, with some missing. The table has about 110,000 clones, almost 70% seen once; the top ten hold just over 8.5%. Sample: PBMCs. The genes are TRBV5-6 and TRBJ2-3; 8 nucleotides match TRBD2. The source of this sequence is a man aged 30 to 45 in good health and CMV-seropositive. CDR3 loop: CGSGMPGADTQYF. CDR3 bases: TGTGGTAGCGGGATGCCTGGTGCAGATACGCAGTATTTT.